This is a list of T cell receptor beta chains from one sample in a study of CD8+ T cells in alopecia areata. The assay was immunoSEQ multiplex PCR, and TCRdb's table has in-frame clones only and misses some. This table has about 110,000 clones, approximately 59% appearing once. Sequences were obtained from CD8+ T cells sorted from blood. These TCRs come from a human donor in good health. CDR3s include the opening cysteine and the closing phenylalanine or tryptophan. The D gene is left open where the match is weak. The size field is filled for only some rows; it gives once, few, many or a size class.

V	size	J	D	DNA	CDR3
TRBV19	.	TRBJ1-1	TRBD1	TGTGCCAGTAGTCTCCCAGGACAGGGTCGGGTGAACACTGAAGCTTTCTTT	CASSLPGQGRVNTEAFF
TRBV28	.	TRBJ2-6	TRBD1	TGTGCCAGCCGACAGGGTCGACTCTTTGGGGCCAACGTCCTGACTTTC	CASRQGRLFGANVLTF
TRBV28	.	TRBJ2-7	TRBD1	TGTGCCAGCACCCAACCCACAGGGGGATTCGACGAGCAGTACTTC	CASTQPTGGFDEQYF
TRBV7-8	.	TRBJ2-5	.	TGTGCCAGCAGCCCCGCAGACCCAGAGACCCAGTACTTC	CASSPADPETQYF
TRBV4-1	.	TRBJ1-2	.	TGCGCCAGCAGCCAATGGGCAGAAGCTAGACTTTTGTATGGCTACACCTTC	CASSQWAEARLLYGYTF
TRBV7-9	.	TRBJ2-7	.	TGTGCCAGCAGCTCCCCGGACGAGCAGTACTTC	CASSSPDEQYF
TRBV29-1	.	TRBJ2-3	.	TGCAACACGGGGGACAGTGCAGATACGCAGTATTTT	CNTGDSADTQYF
TRBV2	few	TRBJ1-2	.	TGTGCCAGCAGTGGCAGGGACTATCTATGGGACTACACCTTC	CASSGRDYLWDYTF
TRBV18	once	TRBJ2-7	.	TGTGCCAGCTCACCTGGGGCTACCCGCGCCCATGGCGAGCAGTACTTC	CASSPGATRAHGEQYF
TRBV2	.	TRBJ1-1	.	TGTGCCCGCCAGACGAACACTGAAGCTTTCTTT	CARQTNTEAFF
TRBV4-3	.	TRBJ1-2	TRBD1	TGCGCCAGCAGCCCATTGACAGGGAGCTATGGCTACACCTTC	CASSPLTGSYGYTF
TRBV4-1	few	TRBJ2-7	.	TGCGCCAGTACTTGGACAGAGAGCTCCTACGAGCAGTACTTC	CASTWTESSYEQYF
TRBV29-1	.	TRBJ2-3	.	TGCAGCAAAGAGGGGAAGGGATCAATACGCACAGATACGCAGTATTTT	CSKEGKGSIRTDTQYF
TRBV5-1	.	TRBJ1-2	TRBD1	TGCGCCAGCAGCTACCTCCCGAGATCGAACAGGGGCGGGAGGGATGGCTACACCTTC	CASSYLPRSNRGGRDGYTF